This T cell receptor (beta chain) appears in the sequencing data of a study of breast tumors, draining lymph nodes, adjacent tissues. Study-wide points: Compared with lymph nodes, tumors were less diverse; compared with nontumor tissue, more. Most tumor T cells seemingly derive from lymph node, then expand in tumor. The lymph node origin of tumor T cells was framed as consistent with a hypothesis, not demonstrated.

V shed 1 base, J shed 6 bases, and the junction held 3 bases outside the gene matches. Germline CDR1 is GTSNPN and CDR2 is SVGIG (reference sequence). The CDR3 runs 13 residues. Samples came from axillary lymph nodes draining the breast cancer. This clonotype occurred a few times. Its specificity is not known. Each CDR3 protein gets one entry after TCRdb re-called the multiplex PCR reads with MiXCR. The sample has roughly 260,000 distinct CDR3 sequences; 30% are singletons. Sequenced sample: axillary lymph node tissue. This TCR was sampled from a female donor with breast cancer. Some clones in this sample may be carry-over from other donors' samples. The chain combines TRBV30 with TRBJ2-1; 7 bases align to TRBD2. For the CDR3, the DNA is TGTGCCTGGAGTGGCGGGAGAGGCAATGAGCAGTTCTTC. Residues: CAWSGGRGNEQFF.